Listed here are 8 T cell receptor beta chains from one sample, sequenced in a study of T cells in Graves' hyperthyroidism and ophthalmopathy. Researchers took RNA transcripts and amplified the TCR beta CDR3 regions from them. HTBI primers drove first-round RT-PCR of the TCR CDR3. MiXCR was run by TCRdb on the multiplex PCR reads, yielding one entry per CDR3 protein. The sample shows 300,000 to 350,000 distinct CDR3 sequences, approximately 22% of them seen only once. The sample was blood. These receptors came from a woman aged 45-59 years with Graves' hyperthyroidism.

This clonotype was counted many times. DNA for the CDR3: TGTGCCAGCTCACCACTCTTCCGGGACAGTGTCACCGGGGAGCTGTTTTTT. Amino acids: CASSPLFRDSVTGELFF. The chain couples TRBV18 to TRBJ2-2, with TRBD1 matching over 7 bases. The junction had 9 bases not matched to a gene; V was cut back by 1 base and J by 4 bases. CDR1 and CDR2 from the germline V gene are KGHSH and LQKENI. The CDR3 extends over 17 amino acids.

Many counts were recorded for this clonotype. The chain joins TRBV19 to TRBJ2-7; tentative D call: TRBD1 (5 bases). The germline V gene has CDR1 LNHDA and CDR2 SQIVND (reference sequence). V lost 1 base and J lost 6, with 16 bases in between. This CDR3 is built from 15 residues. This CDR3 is CASSIGSQGGREQYF. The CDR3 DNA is TGTGCCAGTAGTATAGGTTCGCAGGGCGGACGCGAGCAGTACTTC.

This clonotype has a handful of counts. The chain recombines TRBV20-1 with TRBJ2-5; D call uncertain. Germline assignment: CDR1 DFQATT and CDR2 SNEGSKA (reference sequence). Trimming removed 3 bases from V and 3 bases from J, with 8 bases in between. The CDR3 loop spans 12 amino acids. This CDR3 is CSASSAEETQYF. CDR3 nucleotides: TGCAGTGCTAGTTCGGCCGAAGAGACCCAGTACTTC.

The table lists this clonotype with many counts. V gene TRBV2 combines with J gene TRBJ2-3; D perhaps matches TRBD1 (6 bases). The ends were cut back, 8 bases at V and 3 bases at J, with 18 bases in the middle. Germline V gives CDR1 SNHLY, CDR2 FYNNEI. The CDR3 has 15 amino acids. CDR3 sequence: CASRFNRAGTDTQYF. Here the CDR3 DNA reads TGTGCCAGCCGTTTCAACAGGGCCGGAACAGATACGCAGTATTTT. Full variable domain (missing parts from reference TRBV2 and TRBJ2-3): EPEVTQTPSHQVTQMGQEVILRCVPISNHLYFYWYRQILGQKVEFLVSFYNNEISEKSEIFDDQFSVERPDGSNFTLKIRSTKLEDSAMYFCASRFNRAGTDTQYFGPGTRLTVL.

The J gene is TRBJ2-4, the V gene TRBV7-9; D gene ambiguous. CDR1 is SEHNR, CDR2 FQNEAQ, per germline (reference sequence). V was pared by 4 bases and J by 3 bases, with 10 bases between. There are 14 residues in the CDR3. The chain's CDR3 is CASSSSRVKNIQYF. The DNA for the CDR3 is TGTGCCAGCAGCTCAAGCCGGGTCAAAAACATTCAGTACTTC.

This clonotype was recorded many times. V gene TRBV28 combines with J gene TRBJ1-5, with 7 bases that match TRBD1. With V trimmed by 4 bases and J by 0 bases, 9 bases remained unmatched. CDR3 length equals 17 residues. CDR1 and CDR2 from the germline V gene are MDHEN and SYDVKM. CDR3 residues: CASSSSTGSYSNQPQHF. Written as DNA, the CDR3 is TGTGCCAGCAGTTCATCGACAGGGTCTTATAGCAATCAGCCCCAGCATTTT.

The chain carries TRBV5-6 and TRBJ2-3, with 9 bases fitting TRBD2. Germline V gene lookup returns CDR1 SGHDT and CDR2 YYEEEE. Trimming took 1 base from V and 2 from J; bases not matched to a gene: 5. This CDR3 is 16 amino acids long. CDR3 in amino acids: CASSLLRGGATDTQYF. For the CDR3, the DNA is TGTGCCAGCAGCTTGTTGCGGGGGGGAGCCACAGATACGCAGTATTTT.

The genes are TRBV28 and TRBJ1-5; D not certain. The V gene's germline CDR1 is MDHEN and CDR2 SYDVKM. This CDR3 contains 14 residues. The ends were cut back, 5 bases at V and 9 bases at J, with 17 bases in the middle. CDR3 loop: CASSLPPHQLPQHF. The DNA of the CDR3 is TGTGCCAGCAGTCTCCCCCCCCATCAACTGCCCCAGCATTTT.